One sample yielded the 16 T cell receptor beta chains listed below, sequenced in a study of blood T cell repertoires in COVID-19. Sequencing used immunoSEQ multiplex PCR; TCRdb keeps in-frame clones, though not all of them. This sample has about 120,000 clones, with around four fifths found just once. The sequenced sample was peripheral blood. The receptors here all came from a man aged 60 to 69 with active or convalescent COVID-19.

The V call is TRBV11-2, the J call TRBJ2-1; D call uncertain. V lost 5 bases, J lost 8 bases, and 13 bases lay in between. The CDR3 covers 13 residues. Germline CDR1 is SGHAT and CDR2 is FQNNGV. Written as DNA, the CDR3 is TGTGCCAGCAGCCGTCCCCTAACAGATGAGCAGTTCTTC. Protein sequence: CASSRPLTDEQFF.

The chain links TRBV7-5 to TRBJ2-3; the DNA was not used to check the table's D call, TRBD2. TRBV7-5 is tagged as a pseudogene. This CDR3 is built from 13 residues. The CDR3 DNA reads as TGTGCCAGACCTACCCTGGTGACAGATACGCAGTATTTT. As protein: CARPTLVTDTQYF.

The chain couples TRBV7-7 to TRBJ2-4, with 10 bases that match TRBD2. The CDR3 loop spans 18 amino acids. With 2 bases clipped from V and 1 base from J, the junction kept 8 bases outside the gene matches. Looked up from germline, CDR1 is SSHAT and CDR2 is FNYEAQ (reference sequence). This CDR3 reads CASSLIVEREGAKNIQYF. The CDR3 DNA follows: TGTGCCAGCAGCTTAATAGTCGAGCGGGAGGGCGCCAAAAACATTCAGTACTTC.

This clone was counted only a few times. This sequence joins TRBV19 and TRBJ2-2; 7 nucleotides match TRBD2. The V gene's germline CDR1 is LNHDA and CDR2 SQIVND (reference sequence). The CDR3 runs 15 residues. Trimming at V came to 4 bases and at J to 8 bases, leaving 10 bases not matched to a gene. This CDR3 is CASSNRDYLRGELFF. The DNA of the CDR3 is TGTGCCAGTAGTAACCGGGACTACTTACGAGGGGAGCTGTTTTTT.

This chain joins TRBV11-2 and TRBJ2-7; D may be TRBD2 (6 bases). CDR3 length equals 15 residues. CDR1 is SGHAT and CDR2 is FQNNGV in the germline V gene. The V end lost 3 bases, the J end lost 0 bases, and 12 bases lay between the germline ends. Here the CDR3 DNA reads TGTGCCAGCAGCTTTCTAGCGAGGAGCTCCTACGAGCAGTACTTC. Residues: CASSFLARSSYEQYF. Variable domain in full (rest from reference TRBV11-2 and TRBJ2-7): EAGVAQSPRYKIIEKRQSVAFWCNPISGHATLYWYQQILGQGPKLLIQFQNNGVVDDSQLPKDRFSAERLKGVDSTLKIQPAKLEDSAVYLCASSFLARSSYEQYFGPGTRLTVT.

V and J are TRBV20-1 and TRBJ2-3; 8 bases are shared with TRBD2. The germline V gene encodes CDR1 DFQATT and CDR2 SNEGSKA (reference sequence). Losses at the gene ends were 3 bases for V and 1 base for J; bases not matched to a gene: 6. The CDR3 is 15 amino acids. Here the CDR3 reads CSASVWREGTDTQYF. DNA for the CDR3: TGCAGTGCTAGTGTATGGCGGGAGGGCACAGATACGCAGTATTTT.

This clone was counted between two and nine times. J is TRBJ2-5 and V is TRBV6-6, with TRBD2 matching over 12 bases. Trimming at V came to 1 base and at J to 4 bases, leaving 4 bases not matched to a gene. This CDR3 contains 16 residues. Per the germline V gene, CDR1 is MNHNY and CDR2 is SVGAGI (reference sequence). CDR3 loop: CASSYYAGLAGETQYF. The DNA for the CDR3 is TGTGCCAGCAGTTACTATGCGGGACTAGCGGGAGAGACCCAGTACTTC.

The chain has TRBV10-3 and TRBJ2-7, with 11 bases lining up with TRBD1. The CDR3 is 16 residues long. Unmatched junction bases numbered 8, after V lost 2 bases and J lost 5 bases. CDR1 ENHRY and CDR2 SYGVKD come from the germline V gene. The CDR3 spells CAISEATGTGGNEQYF. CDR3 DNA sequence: TGTGCCATCAGTGAGGCTACCGGGACAGGGGGAAACGAGCAGTACTTC.

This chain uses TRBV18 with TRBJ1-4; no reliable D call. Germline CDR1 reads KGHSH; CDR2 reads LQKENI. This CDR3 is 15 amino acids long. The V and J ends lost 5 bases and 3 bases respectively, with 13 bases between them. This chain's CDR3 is CASSGFRSPNEKLFF. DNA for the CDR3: TGTGCCAGCTCAGGTTTCAGGTCTCCTAATGAAAAACTGTTTTTT.

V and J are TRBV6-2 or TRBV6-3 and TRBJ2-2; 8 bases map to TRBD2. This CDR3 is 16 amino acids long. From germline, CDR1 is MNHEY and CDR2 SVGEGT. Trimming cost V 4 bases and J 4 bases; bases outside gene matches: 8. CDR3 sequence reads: CASSSGAGGFTGELFF. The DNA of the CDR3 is TGTGCCAGCAGTTCGGGGGCGGGAGGTTTCACCGGGGAGCTGTTTTTT.

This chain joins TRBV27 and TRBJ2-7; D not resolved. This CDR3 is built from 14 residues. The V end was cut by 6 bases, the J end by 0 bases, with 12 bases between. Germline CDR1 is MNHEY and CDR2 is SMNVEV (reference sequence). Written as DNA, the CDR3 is TGTGCCAGCAGGAATATACCCAGCTCCTACGAGCAGTACTTC. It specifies CASRNIPSSYEQYF.

Written as DNA, the CDR3 is TGTGCCAGCAGCTATGGGAGGTACCGGGAGACCCAGTACTTC. Translating it yields CASSYGRYRETQYF. The V and J genes are TRBV11-2 and TRBJ2-5, with D possibly being TRBD2 (6 bases). Trimming took 4 bases from V and 5 from J, leaving 14 bases between them. The CDR3 has 14 residues. Germline assignment: CDR1 SGHAT and CDR2 FQNNGV.

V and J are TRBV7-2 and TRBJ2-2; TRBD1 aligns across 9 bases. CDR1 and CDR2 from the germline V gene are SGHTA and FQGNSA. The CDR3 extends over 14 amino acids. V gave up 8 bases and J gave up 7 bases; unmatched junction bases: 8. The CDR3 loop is CASGRQGVVGELFF. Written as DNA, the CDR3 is TGTGCCAGCGGGAGACAGGGGGTAGTCGGGGAGCTGTTTTTT. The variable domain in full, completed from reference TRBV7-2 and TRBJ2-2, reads GAGVSQSPSNKVTEKGKDVELRCDPISGHTALYWYRQSLGQGLEFLIYFQGNSAPDKSGLPSDRFSAERTGGSVSTLTIQRTQQEDSAVYLCASGRQGVVGELFFGEGSRLTVL.

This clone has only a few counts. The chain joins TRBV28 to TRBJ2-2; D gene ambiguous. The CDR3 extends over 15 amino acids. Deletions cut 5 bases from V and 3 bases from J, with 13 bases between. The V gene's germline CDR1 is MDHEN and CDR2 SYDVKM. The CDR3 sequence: CASSLRLEYTGELFF. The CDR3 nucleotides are TGTGCCAGCAGTCTCCGTCTAGAGTACACCGGGGAGCTGTTTTTT.

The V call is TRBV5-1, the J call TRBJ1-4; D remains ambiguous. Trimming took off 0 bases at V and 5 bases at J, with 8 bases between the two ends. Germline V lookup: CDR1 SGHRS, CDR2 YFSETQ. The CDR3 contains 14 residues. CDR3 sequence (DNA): TGCGCCAGCAGCTTGGACATAACCAATGAAAAACTGTTTTTT. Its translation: CASSLDITNEKLFF.

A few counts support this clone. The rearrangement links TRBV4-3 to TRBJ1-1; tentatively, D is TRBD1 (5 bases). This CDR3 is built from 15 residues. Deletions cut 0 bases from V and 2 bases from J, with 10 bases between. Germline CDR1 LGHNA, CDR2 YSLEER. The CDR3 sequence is CASSQDTGSNTEAFF. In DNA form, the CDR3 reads TGCGCCAGCAGCCAAGATACAGGATCCAACACTGAAGCTTTCTTT.